Each of the 18 T cell receptor beta chains below was sequenced from the same sample in a study of blood T cell repertoires in COVID-19. The repertoire was sequenced with immunoSEQ multiplex PCR; TCRdb's copy has only in-frame clones and lacks some. Of about 160,000 clones listed, roughly 89% are singletons. The sample was peripheral blood. These receptors came from a woman between 65 and 79 years old with COVID-19, enrolled during active disease.

V gene TRBV6-5 combines with J gene TRBJ2-7; 11 bases map to TRBD2. From germline, CDR1 is MNHEY and CDR2 SVGAGI. The V gene end was trimmed by 4 bases and the J gene end by 3 bases; junction bases not matched to a gene: 5. This CDR3 contains 15 residues. The CDR3 protein is CASSSLAGVLYEQYF. CDR3 nucleotide sequence: TGTGCCAGCAGTTCACTAGCGGGGGTCCTCTACGAGCAGTACTTC.

This clone has just a few counts. The chain is built from TRBV3-1 (or the pseudogene TRBV3-2) and TRBJ2-1, with D maybe TRBD2 (6 bases). Germline assignment: CDR1 LGHDT and CDR2 YNNKEL (reference sequence). The germline V and J ends were trimmed by 2 bases and 4 bases, with 18 bases remaining between them. There are 17 residues in the CDR3. Here the CDR3 reads CASSQPGDGGRYNEQFF. DNA of the CDR3: TGTGCCAGCAGCCAACCTGGGGATGGGGGGAGATACAATGAGCAGTTCTTC.

The CDR3, as DNA: TGTGCCAGCTCCTTCGCGGTGGGGGGACCTGGCTACACCTTC. As protein: CASSFAVGGPGYTF. The genes are TRBV18 and TRBJ1-2; possibly TRBD1 for D (5 bases). Deletions cut 6 bases from V and 7 bases from J, with 18 bases between. This CDR3 has 14 amino acids. Germline CDR1 KGHSH, CDR2 LQKENI.

This clone has just one count. This chain connects TRBV28 to TRBJ2-5; 14 bases are a match to TRBD2. After removal of 3 bases from V and 2 bases from J, the junction contained 5 bases not matched to a gene. There are 17 residues in the CDR3. Germline CDR1 reads MDHEN; CDR2 reads SYDVKM. In DNA, the CDR3 is TGTGCCAGCAGTTTGGGACTAGCGGGGGACAGACAAGAGACCCAGTACTTC. Protein: CASSLGLAGDRQETQYF.

This rearrangement joins TRBV6-2 or TRBV6-3 to TRBJ1-6; D not resolved. Germline V CDR1 and CDR2: MNHEY, SVGEGT. This CDR3 contains 14 residues. V was shortened by 3 bases and J by 5 bases, with 8 bases between the two germline ends. The CDR3 here is CASSYPQNNSPLHF. The CDR3 region has the DNA TGTGCCAGCAGTTATCCGCAGAATAATTCACCCCTCCACTTT.

The chain couples TRBV7-9 to TRBJ2-4, with TRBD1 matching 7 bases. V was clipped by 1 base and J by 4 bases; unmatched bases: 4. The germline V gene encodes CDR1 SEHNR and CDR2 FQNEAQ (reference sequence). The CDR3 extends over 15 amino acids. The CDR3 reads CASSLVTGAKNIQYF. CDR3 coding DNA: TGTGCCAGCAGCTTAGTCACAGGGGCGAAAAACATTCAGTACTTC.

This chain joins TRBV6-1 and TRBJ1-5; 9 bases are a match to TRBD1. The length of the CDR3 is 15 residues. Germline V gene data show CDR1 as MNHNS and CDR2 as SASEGT. Trimming took 2 bases from V and 7 from J; bases not matched to a gene: 6. The DNA of the CDR3 is TGTGCCAGCAGTGAAAAGACAGGGGGAGGGCAGCCCCAGCATTTT. Amino acids: CASSEKTGGGQPQHF.

CDR3 region: CASSLQGARQRNEQFF. CDR3 DNA sequence: TGTGCCAGCAGTTTACAGGGGGCTCGACAAAGAAATGAGCAGTTCTTC. The rearrangement links TRBV28 to TRBJ2-1; 8 bases agree with TRBD1. This CDR3 has 16 amino acids. The junction had 10 bases not matched to a gene; V was cut back by 2 bases and J by 7 bases. In germline, CDR1 is MDHEN, CDR2 SYDVKM.

The chain is built from TRBV27 and TRBJ1-5; TRBD1 might be the D (5 bases). V lost 6 bases and J lost 3, with 15 bases in between. Germline lookup yields CDR1 MNHEY and CDR2 SMNVEV (reference sequence). The CDR3 has 15 residues. The CDR3 protein is CASSPMGQPNQPQHF. The CDR3 DNA sequence: TGTGCCAGCAGCCCTATGGGGCAGCCCAATCAGCCCCAGCATTTT.

V usage is TRBV12-3 or TRBV12-4 and J usage is TRBJ1-2; 7 bases map to TRBD1. V dropped 1 base and J dropped 5; count of bases not matched to a gene: 1. The CDR3 sequence is 13 residues long. This chain's CDR3 is CASSLGDRYGYTF. The CDR3 DNA reads as TGTGCCAGCAGTTTAGGGGACAGATATGGCTACACCTTC.

Remarks on this clone: Lacking the conserved final phenylalanine or tryptophan, this CDR3 likely reflects a read error. No DNA is shown, since the ends of the CDR3 on it are uncertain; the CDR3 is the one TCRdb lists. CDR3 loop: CASSLTGTPPIL. The chain employs TRBV3-1 (or the pseudogene TRBV3-2) and TRBJ2-3; the listed D gene, TRBD2, was not tested against the DNA. Per the germline V gene, CDR1 is LGHDT and CDR2 is YNNKEL (reference sequence). The CDR3 contains 12 residues when both ends are counted.

This clone was recorded once. This chain uses TRBV5-5 with TRBJ1-1, with D maybe TRBD1 (6 bases). Germline values: CDR1 SGHKS, CDR2 YYEKEE (reference sequence). Trimming cost V 1 base and J 2 bases, with 12 bases left between them. The CDR3 extends over 15 amino acids. The CDR3 protein is CASSLMGAANTEAFF. The CDR3 DNA reads TGTGCCAGCAGCTTGATGGGGGCAGCCAACACTGAAGCTTTCTTT. Based on the CDR3 plus reference TRBV5-5 and TRBJ1-1, the full variable domain is DAGVTQSPTHLIKTRGQQVTLRCSPISGHKSVSWYQQVLGQGPQFIFQYYEKEERGRGNFPDRFSARQFPNYSSELNVNALLLGDSALYLCASSLMGAANTEAFFGQGTRLTVV.

V gene TRBV18 combines with J gene TRBJ1-1; 7 bases map to TRBD1. CDR1 is KGHSH and CDR2 is LQKENI in the germline V gene. The CDR3 has 13 residues. With 2 bases clipped from V and 7 bases from J, the junction kept 4 bases outside the gene matches. The CDR3 DNA reads as TGTGCCAGCTCACCAGGACAGGCCGATGAAGCTTTCTTT. This encodes CASSPGQADEAFF.

The V gene is TRBV5-5, the J gene TRBJ1-1; TRBD1 matches 10 bases. J lost 6 bases, V lost 1 base, and 3 bases had no gene match. CDR3 length: 14 residues. Germline CDR1 SGHKS, CDR2 YYEKEE (reference sequence). The DNA of the CDR3 is TGTGCCAGCAGCTTGTCCGGACAGGGGGCTGAAGCTTTCTTT. This codes for CASSLSGQGAEAFF.

The chain recombines TRBV5-1 with TRBJ1-2; 11 nucleotides agree with TRBD1. CDR3 length: 14 amino acids. Trimming at V came to 4 bases and at J to 8 bases, leaving 7 bases not matched to a gene. The V gene's germline CDR1 is SGHRS and CDR2 YFSETQ. CDR3 DNA: TGCGCCAGCAGCCCGGGACAGGGGGAAGGGGGCTACACCTTC. Protein sequence: CASSPGQGEGGYTF. Using reference TRBV5-1 and TRBJ1-2 for the parts outside the CDR3, the full variable domain is KAGVTQTPRYLIKTRGQQVTLSCSPISGHRSVSWYQQTPGQGLQFLFEYFSETQRNKGNFPGRFSGRQFSNSRSEMNVSTLELGDSALYLCASSPGQGEGGYTFGSGTRLTVV.

The CDR3 reads CASSLGQGINYGYTF. CDR3 DNA: TGTGCCAGCAGCTTAGGGCAGGGCATCAACTATGGCTACACCTTC. V gene TRBV5-6 combines with J gene TRBJ1-2; a weak D match, TRBD1 (5 bases). Germline loops: CDR1 SGHDT, CDR2 YYEEEE. V lost 2 bases, J lost 2 bases, and 13 bases lay in between. The CDR3 covers 15 residues.

The chain carries TRBV4-1 and TRBJ1-4; TRBD1 is a possible D gene (5 bases). Trimming pared 5 bases from V and 6 bases from J, leaving 22 bases between. Looked up from germline, CDR1 is MGHRA and CDR2 is YSYEKL. The CDR3 spans 17 residues. The CDR3 is CASSGGARDSIDEKLFF. In DNA, the CDR3 is TGCGCCAGCAGCGGAGGGGCCAGGGACTCCATAGATGAAAAACTGTTTTTT.

The chain uses TRBV5-1 and TRBJ1-2, with D tentatively TRBD1 (6 bases). The V and J ends lost 0 bases and 4 bases respectively, with 10 bases between them. Germline-derived CDR1 and CDR2 are SGHRS and YFSETQ. This CDR3 is built from 14 residues. CDR3 sequence (DNA): TGCGCCAGCAGCTTGGGCACAGGGAGCTATGGCTACACCTTC. Its translation: CASSLGTGSYGYTF. The variable domain in full, with the rest retrieved from reference TRBV5-1 and TRBJ1-2, is KAGVTQTPRYLIKTRGQQVTLSCSPISGHRSVSWYQQTPGQGLQFLFEYFSETQRNKGNFPGRFSGRQFSNSRSEMNVSTLELGDSALYLCASSLGTGSYGYTFGSGTRLTVV.